The clone carrying this TCR beta chain was counted only a few times. Antigen specificity is unknown. The data originate from a study of CD8+ T cells in alopecia areata. Across the study: Treated patients were given oral tofacitinib, which was dosed at 5 to 10 mg twice daily. General study points: TCRs were shared less clearly across patients than in mice, possibly for HLA-related reasons.

Germline assignment: CDR1 SEHNR and CDR2 FQNEAQ (reference sequence). The CDR3 contains 16 residues. V dropped 6 bases and J dropped 2 bases, with 16 bases sitting between them. RNA was isolated and reverse transcribed to cDNA, the sequencing template. Sequencing used immunoSEQ multiplex PCR; TCRdb keeps in-frame clones, though not all of them. Of 100,000 to 150,000 clones listed, 49% are singletons. Material: CD8+ T cells sorted from blood, obtained at week 0. This chain links TRBV7-9 with TRBJ2-2; maybe TRBD2 (5 bases). The sequence was obtained from a human donor with alopecia areata. The CDR3 reads CASRTDLTTNTGELFF. The CDR3 DNA follows: TGTGCCAGCAGGACGGATCTGACTACCAACACCGGGGAGCTGTTTTTT.